The present TCR beta chain was sequenced within a study of STAT5B mutations in CD4+ large granular lymphocyte leukemia. The study, taken as a whole, reports: Top patient clones used TRBV06 genes more often: 8/27 versus 2/35 in controls.

Germline CDR1 and CDR2: KGHSH and LQKENI. The CDR3 is 17 residues long. V lost 0 bases and J 1 base, leaving 15 bases between the germline ends. Notes on this clone: Its antigen is not identified.

The table came from immunoSEQ multiplex PCR; TCRdb's copy has only in-frame clones and leaves some out. The table shows 25,000 to 35,000 clones, with around 73% occurring only once. This sequence was found in a human donor in good health. Sequencing input: CD4+ T cells from blood buffy coats. The chain joins TRBV18 to TRBJ1-1; D is perhaps TRBD1 (5 bases). As DNA, the CDR3 is TGTGCCAGCTCACCACCGGGGCAGGGTGTGGGGAACACTGAAGCTTTCTTT. Residues: CASSPPGQGVGNTEAFF.